Below are 31 T cell receptor beta chains sequenced from a single sample in a study of shared clonotypes between healthy human individuals. The method was immunoSEQ multiplex PCR; TCRdb's version includes in-frame clones alone and lacks a portion of them. Of approximately 2,300,000 clones in the sample, around 93% were seen once. Specimen: naive CD4+ T cells from PBMCs. The subset was: CD45RA+ positively selected. These receptors were collected from a man in his late teens or twenties in good health. Some clones in this sample may be carry-over from other donors' samples.

The chain recombines TRBV2 with TRBJ2-1, with TRBD1 matching 9 bases. Germline values: CDR1 SNHLY, CDR2 FYNNEI. This CDR3 has 14 amino acids. Trimming took 10 bases from V and 0 from J; bases not matched to a gene: 4. The CDR3 loop reads CATLGQGSYNEQFF. The CDR3 DNA reads as TGTGCCACCTTGGGACAGGGCTCCTACAATGAGCAGTTCTTC.

The chain has TRBV25-1 and TRBJ2-1; the match to TRBD1 covers 10 bases. The V segment lost 1 base and the J segment 3 bases; nucleotides outside the gene matches: 6. The CDR3 runs 17 residues. The V gene's germline CDR1 is MGHDK and CDR2 SYGVNS. CDR3 amino acids: CASSESGRTGGYNEQFF. The CDR3 DNA sequence: TGTGCCAGCAGTGAATCAGGGAGGACAGGGGGCTACAATGAGCAGTTCTTC.

J is TRBJ2-7 and V is TRBV2; maybe TRBD1 (6 bases). This CDR3 has 15 residues. V gave up 2 bases and J gave up 2 bases, with 13 bases separating them. CDR1 and CDR2 from the germline V gene are SNHLY and FYNNEI. The CDR3 sequence is CASSELGTPAYEQYF. The CDR3 bases are TGTGCCAGCAGTGAATTGGGGACACCAGCCTACGAGCAGTACTTC.

This chain joins TRBV6-6 and TRBJ1-2; 8 positions match TRBD1. Germline V gives CDR1 MNHNY, CDR2 SVGAGI (reference sequence). The CDR3 contains 12 residues. The CDR3 nucleotides are TGTACAGCAGGGGGCGAGGTCTATGGCTACACCTTC. Translation gives CTAGGEVYGYTF.

The chain recombines TRBV29-1 with TRBJ2-7; D tentatively reads TRBD1 or TRBD2 (5 bases each). The CDR3 loop spans 13 amino acids. Germline V gives CDR1 SQVTM, CDR2 ANQGSEA. The V gene lost 6 bases and the J gene lost 1 base, with 13 bases spanning the gap. The CDR3 coding sequence is TGCAGCGTCCGACGTGGGGGTTCCTACGAGCAGTACTTC. This codes for CSVRRGGSYEQYF.

Regarding this clone: This sample also contains other DNA sequences that code for the same CDR3. The chain recombines TRBV27 with TRBJ2-1; 10 bases are a match to TRBD2. Germline CDR1 is MNHEY and CDR2 is SMNVEV (reference sequence). The CDR3 sequence is 15 residues long. The ends lost 5 bases at V and 5 bases at J; junction bases unmatched: 6. The CDR3 nucleotides read TGTGCCAGCAGTCTTTTAGCGGGAGGAAACAATGAGCAGTTCTTC. Protein sequence: CASSLLAGGNNEQFF.

The rearrangement links TRBV7-9 to TRBJ2-7, with D unclear. V gave up 2 bases and J gave up 3 bases, with 5 bases separating them. The CDR3 contains 12 residues. Germline loops: CDR1 SEHNR, CDR2 FQNEAQ (reference sequence). CDR3 region: CASSLWGYEQYF. CDR3 nucleotides: TGTGCCAGCAGCTTATGGGGCTACGAGCAGTACTTC. Filled out from reference TRBV7-9 and TRBJ2-7, the complete variable domain reads DTGVSQNPRHKITKRGQNVTFRCDPISEHNRLYWYRQTLGQGPEFLTYFQNEAQLEKSRLLSDRFSAERPKGSFSTLEIQRTEQGDSAMYLCASSLWGYEQYFGPGTRLTVT.

The rearrangement joins TRBV28 to TRBJ1-2, with 9 bases lining up with TRBD1. Trimming at V came to 5 bases and at J to 8 bases, leaving 6 bases not matched to a gene. The germline CDR1 and CDR2 sequences are MDHEN and SYDVKM. This CDR3 region has 13 residues. The CDR3 bases are TGTGCCAGCAGTACAGGGGGCCCGGGGGGCTACACCTTC. Translation gives CASSTGGPGGYTF.

The rearrangement links TRBV7-6 to TRBJ2-7; 10 bases map to TRBD1. The CDR3 has 17 amino acids. The V gene end was trimmed by 3 bases and the J gene end by 4 bases; junction bases not matched to a gene: 12. Germline lookup yields CDR1 SGHVS and CDR2 FNYEAQ. CDR3 residues: CASSFPVPQDRGYEQYF. In DNA, the CDR3 is TGTGCCAGCAGCTTTCCAGTGCCCCAGGACAGGGGGTACGAGCAGTACTTC.

The chain uses TRBV15 and TRBJ2-3; 8 bases map to TRBD2. The CDR3 sequence is 16 residues long. Unmatched junction bases numbered 3, after V lost 1 base and J lost 0 bases. Germline CDR1 and CDR2: LNHNV and YYDKDF (reference sequence). The DNA of the CDR3 is TGTGCCACCAGCAGAGGATCTAGCGGGAGCACAGATACGCAGTATTTT. Translated: CATSRGSSGSTDTQYF.

The chain recombines TRBV18 with TRBJ2-7; D might be TRBD1 (8 bases). Germline CDR1 KGHSH, CDR2 LQKENI. CDR3 size: 14 residues. With 3 bases removed from V and 5 bases from J, the gap between germline ends came to 14 bases. The CDR3 DNA is TGTGCCAGCTCACCGAACAGGGGGGGGAACGAGCAGTACTTC. Residues: CASSPNRGGNEQYF. The entire variable domain, with the rest obtained from reference TRBV18 and TRBJ2-7, is as follows: NAGVMQNPRHLVRRRGQEARLRCSPMKGHSHVYWYRQLPEEGLKFMVYLQKENIIDESGMPKERFSAEFPKEGPSILRIQQVVRGDSAAYFCASSPNRGGNEQYFGPGTRLTVT.

The rearrangement uses TRBV7-3 and TRBJ2-7; no clear D gene. The germline V gene encodes CDR1 SGHTA and CDR2 FQGTGA. This CDR3 has 14 residues. V was pared by 0 bases and J by 2 bases, with 8 bases between. Written as DNA, the CDR3 is TGTGCCAGCAGCTTAACCCCAACGACCTACGAGCAGTACTTC. Translating gives CASSLTPTTYEQYF.

J is TRBJ2-1 and V is TRBV9; D might be TRBD1 or TRBD2, each matching 5 bases. The CDR3 contains 17 residues. Germline V lookup: CDR1 SGDLS, CDR2 YYNGEE. The V gene lost 2 bases and the J gene lost 0 bases, with 15 bases spanning the gap. As DNA, the CDR3 is TGTGCCAGCAGCGTCAAATTAACAGGACTCTCCTACAATGAGCAGTTCTTC. This sequence encodes CASSVKLTGLSYNEQFF.

This chain links TRBV28 with TRBJ2-5, with D perhaps TRBD1 (6 bases). The CDR3 is 17 residues long. The V end lost 0 bases, the J end lost 0 bases, and 14 bases lay between the germline ends. The germline CDR1 and CDR2 sequences are MDHEN and SYDVKM. The CDR3 coding sequence is TGTGCCAGCAGTTTATGGGCGTCAGGGGAGTACCAAGAGACCCAGTACTTC. Its protein is CASSLWASGEYQETQYF.

V and J are TRBV9 and TRBJ2-3; 8 positions agree with TRBD1. CDR1 SGDLS and CDR2 YYNGEE come from the germline V gene. The V segment lost 2 bases and the J segment 3 bases; nucleotides outside the gene matches: 8. This CDR3 is built from 16 residues. CDR3 bases: TGTGCCAGCAGCGTCCCGCTGTGGGACAGGACAGATACGCAGTATTTT. It specifies CASSVPLWDRTDTQYF.

V usage is TRBV2 and J usage is TRBJ1-2; the D is unclear. V lost 3 bases and J lost 4, with 15 bases in between. This CDR3 spans 15 amino acids. Germline assignment: CDR1 SNHLY and CDR2 FYNNEI. Here the CDR3 reads CASSESAGRLYGYTF. CDR3 DNA sequence: TGTGCCAGCAGTGAGTCGGCAGGCCGACTCTATGGCTACACCTTC.

This clone was counted once. The chain has TRBV30 and TRBJ2-3; D possibly uses TRBD1 or TRBD2 (5 bases each). Trimming took 3 bases from V and 7 from J, leaving 14 bases between them. The germline V gene encodes CDR1 GTSNPN and CDR2 SVGIG (reference sequence). This CDR3 spans 13 amino acids. This CDR3 reads CAWSEGSTNTQYF. The CDR3 bases are TGTGCCTGGAGCGAGGGGTCAACTAATACGCAGTATTTT. The variable domain in full, with the rest retrieved from reference TRBV30 and TRBJ2-3, is SQTIHQWPATLVQPVGSPLSLECTVEGTSNPNLYWYRQAAGRGLQLLFYSVGIGQISSEVPQNLSASRPQDRQFILSSKKLLLSDSGFYLCAWSEGSTNTQYFGPGTRLTVL.

This clone was found a few times. The chain employs TRBV4-1 and TRBJ1-5; D might be TRBD1 (5 bases). V lost 0 bases and J lost 4, with 13 bases in between. Germline values: CDR1 MGHRA, CDR2 YSYEKL. This CDR3 has 16 residues. The chain's CDR3 is CASSQDVVGGNQPQHF. CDR3 bases: TGCGCCAGCAGCCAAGATGTGGTTGGGGGAAATCAGCCCCAGCATTTT.

This clone was seen once. The J gene is TRBJ1-5, the V gene TRBV5-6; TRBD1 is a possible D gene (5 bases). This CDR3 contains 15 residues. The germline V gene encodes CDR1 SGHDT and CDR2 YYEEEE. V was cut by 4 bases and J by 7 bases, with 18 bases left in between. The CDR3 DNA reads as TGTGCCAGCAGCCCTGGGGGGAGTAAGAAACAGCCCCAGCATTTT. Translated, it gives CASSPGGSKKQPQHF.

This clone showed up just once. The chain combines TRBV6-5 with TRBJ2-2, with TRBD2 matching over 12 bases. Trimming at V came to 6 bases and at J to 1 base, leaving 0 bases not matched to a gene. Germline CDR1 MNHEY, CDR2 SVGAGI. The CDR3 extends over 15 amino acids. The CDR3, as DNA: TGTGCCAGCAGACTAGCGGGGGGGAACACCGGGGAGCTGTTTTTT. Protein sequence: CASRLAGGNTGELFF.

The rearrangement uses TRBV18 and TRBJ1-2; D gene uncertain. The CDR3 has 13 amino acids. V lost 4 bases and J lost 3, with 9 bases in between. Germline loops: CDR1 KGHSH, CDR2 LQKENI. The CDR3 coding sequence is TGTGCCAGCTCACGGTCAAGGGACTATGGCTACACCTTC. It codes for CASSRSRDYGYTF.

The rearrangement joins TRBV30 to TRBJ1-2; no definite D call. The CDR3 extends over 12 amino acids. Germline values: CDR1 GTSNPN, CDR2 SVGIG (reference sequence). Trimming took 0 bases from V and 12 from J, leaving 14 bases between them. CDR3 in DNA: TGTGCCTGGAGTGTTGCAGCTCACGTCCACACCTTC. Its translation is CAWSVAAHVHTF.

The J gene is TRBJ2-3, the V gene TRBV5-4; D is possibly TRBD1 or TRBD2 (5 bases each). The germline CDR1 and CDR2 sequences are SGHNT and YYREEE (reference sequence). The CDR3 contains 14 residues. Trimming took 4 bases from V and 0 from J, leaving 9 bases between them. The CDR3 DNA reads TGTGCCAGCAGCACGGGACGGAGCACAGATACGCAGTATTTT. Translating gives CASSTGRSTDTQYF.

The chain employs TRBV28 and TRBJ2-7; D uncertain. CDR3 length: 14 amino acids. Trimming cost V 8 bases and J 6 bases, with 20 bases left between them. Looked up from germline, CDR1 is MDHEN and CDR2 is SYDVKM. The CDR3, as DNA: TGTGCCAGCCGGACCGTATCGGCGTCCCGCGAGCAGTACTTC. Translation: CASRTVSASREQYF. Combining the CDR3 with reference TRBV28 and TRBJ2-7 gives the whole variable domain DVKVTQSSRYLVKRTGEKVFLECVQDMDHENMFWYRQDPGLGLRLIYFSYDVKMKEKGDIPEGYSVSREKKERFSLILESASTNQTSMYLCASRTVSASREQYFGPGTRLTVT.

The chain employs TRBV4-1 and TRBJ2-3, with 8 bases fitting TRBD2. Germline CDR1 and CDR2: MGHRA and YSYEKL. J was trimmed by 3 bases and V by 5 bases; bases with no gene match: 13. The CDR3 is 17 residues long. This CDR3 reads CASSSLLEAGVTDTQYF. The CDR3 DNA reads TGCGCCAGCAGCTCCTTGCTCGAAGCGGGAGTAACAGATACGCAGTATTTT.

The rearrangement uses TRBV28 and TRBJ2-7, with TRBD1 identical over 10 bases. CDR3 length: 15 residues. Germline CDR1 MDHEN, CDR2 SYDVKM. V lost 6 bases and J lost 6; bases outside the gene matches: 11. CDR3 amino acids: CASRDAGTGAGEQYF. The CDR3 nucleotides are TGTGCCAGCAGAGATGCCGGGACAGGGGCGGGCGAGCAGTACTTC.

This chain joins TRBV9 and TRBJ1-1; 11 bases line up with TRBD1. The CDR3 consists of 13 residues. Germline loops: CDR1 SGDLS, CDR2 YYNGEE. The junction had 2 bases not matched to a gene; V was cut back by 4 bases and J by 6 bases. CDR3 nucleotides: TGTGCCAGCAGCCCGGGACAGGGGGCTGAAGCTTTCTTT. It codes for CASSPGQGAEAFF.

A word on this clone: Other nucleotide sequences in the sample specify the same CDR3. The gene calls are TRBV7-2 and TRBJ2-5; D remains ambiguous. The CDR3 contains 13 residues. Germline CDR1 and CDR2: SGHTA and FQGNSA. V lost 1 base and J lost 4, with 7 bases in between. This CDR3 reads CASSLGAPETQYF. In DNA form, the CDR3 reads TGTGCCAGCAGCTTAGGAGCCCCAGAGACCCAGTACTTC.

The chain combines TRBV9 with TRBJ2-3; 7 positions match TRBD1. This CDR3 has 15 residues. CDR1 SGDLS and CDR2 YYNGEE come from the germline V gene. With 3 bases clipped from V and 1 base from J, the junction kept 5 bases outside the gene matches. CDR3 bases: TGTGCCAGCAGCGAAAGACAGGGCGGCACAGATACGCAGTATTTT. Translating gives CASSERQGGTDTQYF.

This chain joins TRBV25-1 and TRBJ2-7; weak D call: TRBD2 (6 bases). The CDR3 has 17 amino acids. CDR1 MGHDK and CDR2 SYGVNS come from the germline V gene. The V end lost 6 bases, the J end lost 5 bases, and 26 bases lay between the germline ends. As DNA, the CDR3 is TGTGCCAGCAGAGCCCCCCGAACTCGCGGGATTAAACACGAGCAGTACTTC. It is translated as CASRAPRTRGIKHEQYF.

Written as DNA, the CDR3 is TGTGCCAGCAGTTACGGATCAAAGGACGGCTACGAGCAGTACTTC. Its translation: CASSYGSKDGYEQYF. J is TRBJ2-7 and V is TRBV6-5; D call uncertain. Trimming took 2 bases from V and 3 from J, leaving 14 bases between them. The length of the CDR3 is 15 residues. Looked up from germline, CDR1 is MNHEY and CDR2 is SVGAGI.